The next 5 T cell receptor beta chains were all read from a single sample in a study of OX40 agonist ivuxolimab in advanced cancers. Profiling relied on immunoSEQ multiplex PCR, and the TCRdb table lists in-frame clones only, not all of them. Of over 65,000 clones in the sample, 70% to 90% were seen once. The input for sequencing was CD4+ or CD8+ T cells sorted from blood, taken in a trial of the OX40 agonist ivuxolimab. The origin of the receptors is an adult with an advanced solid tumor such as melanoma, head and neck, liver or kidney cancer.

The rearrangement links TRBV20-1 to TRBJ2-5; no clear D gene. From germline, CDR1 is DFQATT and CDR2 SNEGSKA (reference sequence). CDR3 length: 11 amino acids. CDR3 residues: CSPRSQETQYF. For the CDR3, the DNA is TGCAGCCCGAGGAGCCAAGAGACCCAGTACTTC.

This clone was found once. The chain carries TRBV7-9 and TRBJ2-1; the D gene is possibly TRBD2 (5 bases). Per germline, CDR1 SEHNR and CDR2 FQNEAQ (reference sequence). This CDR3 spans 12 amino acids. Trimming took 3 bases from V and 7 from J, leaving 7 bases between them. The CDR3 reads CASSFTGNEQFF. As DNA, the CDR3 is TGTGCCAGCAGCTTCACGGGGAATGAGCAGTTCTTC.

This chain joins TRBV5-1 and TRBJ2-7; the match to TRBD1 covers 7 bases. V dropped 3 bases and J dropped 5; count of bases not matched to a gene: 8. The length of the CDR3 is 14 residues. CDR1 is SGHRS and CDR2 is YFSETQ in the germline V gene. The chain's CDR3 is CASSSSPGGDEQYF. The CDR3 nucleotides are TGCGCCAGCAGCTCTTCGCCAGGGGGTGACGAGCAGTACTTC.

This rearrangement joins TRBV5-1 to TRBJ1-5; D might be TRBD1 (6 bases). There are 14 residues in the CDR3. The V gene's germline CDR1 is SGHRS and CDR2 YFSETQ. V shed 0 bases and J shed 6 bases, with 10 bases lying between them. CDR3 amino acids: CASSLGQVGQPQHF. CDR3 sequence (DNA): TGCGCCAGCAGCTTGGGACAGGTCGGTCAGCCCCAGCATTTT.

This clone was seen once. This CDR3 reads CASSTAEAAYGYTF. The CDR3 DNA is TGTGCCAGCAGTACTGCCGAGGCGGCCTATGGCTACACCTTC. This chain joins TRBV28 and TRBJ1-2; D is ambiguous. The CDR3 totals 14 residues. CDR1 is MDHEN and CDR2 is SYDVKM in the germline V gene. Trimming cost V 5 bases and J 4 bases, with 14 bases left between them.